These 10 T cell receptor beta chains share one sample of origin, sequenced in a study of T cells after yellow fever vaccination. TCRdb passed the 5' RACE reads through MiXCR, listing each CDR3 protein once. The table has 450,000 to 600,000 distinct CDR3 sequences, approximately 16% seen once. The sample was PBMCs, taken around 5 days after the first yellow fever vaccination. The receptors here all came from a man younger than 30 who received the YFV17D yellow fever vaccine.

This clonotype was found a few times. The chain combines TRBV6-1 with TRBJ2-7; D might be TRBD2 (5 bases). V lost 4 bases and J lost 1, with 14 bases in between. Germline-derived CDR1 and CDR2 are MNHNS and SASEGT. CDR3 length: 15 amino acids. CDR3 coding DNA: TGTGCCAGCAGTGTCCGAGGACTGGAGTCCTACGAGCAGTACGTC. Amino acid sequence: CASSVRGLESYEQYV.

The gene calls are TRBV7-2 and TRBJ2-7; 8 positions agree with TRBD1. Unmatched junction bases numbered 2, after V lost 4 bases and J lost 3 bases. CDR3 size: 13 residues. Germline CDR1 and CDR2: SGHTA and FQGNSA. CDR3 residues: CASSSDRGYEQYV. The DNA for the CDR3 is TGTGCCAGCAGCTCCGACAGGGGCTACGAGCAGTACGTC.

This clonotype was observed many times. The rearrangement uses TRBV4-3 and TRBJ2-7; TRBD1 agrees at 7 bases. The CDR3 length is 13 residues. Germline CDR1 LGHNA, CDR2 YSLEER. Trimming cost V 2 bases and J 6 bases; bases outside gene matches: 4. The CDR3 region has the DNA TGCGCCAGCAGCCAAATTGCAGGGGGCGAGCAGTACGTC. Translation gives CASSQIAGGEQYV.

The rearrangement uses TRBV6-5 and TRBJ1-2; D is possibly TRBD1 (5 bases). Trimming left V 0 bases short and J 8 bases short, with 7 bases between. CDR1 MNHEY and CDR2 SVGAGI come from the germline V gene. There are 12 residues in the CDR3. The chain's CDR3 is CASSYSGLGYTF. CDR3 nucleotide sequence: TGTGCCAGCAGTTACTCGGGGCTAGGCTACACCTTC.

The rearrangement links TRBV5-4 to TRBJ1-1; D is possibly TRBD1 (6 bases). CDR1 and CDR2 (germline): SGHNT, YYREEE (reference sequence). The CDR3 sequence is 14 residues long. The V end was cut by 0 bases, the J end by 6 bases, with 12 bases between. The CDR3 DNA is TGTGCCAGCAGCTTGGATCAGGGGTTGGCTGAAGCTTTCTTT. Translation gives CASSLDQGLAEAFF.

This clonotype was detected a few times. CDR3 nucleotides: TGTGCCAGCAGCTTAGACCGGGACAGGCATCAGCCCCAGCATTTT. This gives the protein CASSLDRDRHQPQHF. The chain combines TRBV7-2 with TRBJ1-5; TRBD1 aligns across 8 bases. There are 15 residues in the CDR3. CDR1 SGHTA and CDR2 FQGNSA come from the germline V gene. J lost 5 bases, V lost 1 base, and 4 bases had no gene match.

This clonotype was seen only a few times. This rearrangement joins TRBV4-3 to TRBJ2-5, with D possibly being TRBD2 (7 bases). V shed 4 bases and J shed 4 bases, with 22 bases lying between them. The CDR3 sequence is 17 residues long. Germline CDR1 is LGHNA and CDR2 is YSLEER. The CDR3 region is CASSLRPGGGGGETQYF. CDR3 bases: TGCGCCAGCAGCCTAAGGCCTGGGGGGGGCGGAGGAGAGACCCAGTACTTC.

The chain recombines TRBV5-1 with TRBJ2-7, with D possibly TRBD1 on 5 matching bases. CDR1 is SGHRS and CDR2 is YFSETQ in the germline V gene. V gave up 4 bases and J gave up 7 bases, with 18 bases separating them. The CDR3 totals 14 residues. The chain's CDR3 is CASSPIAGSSEQYF. Here the CDR3 DNA reads TGCGCCAGCAGCCCCATCGCAGGGTCTTCTGAGCAGTACTTC.

This clonotype was observed a few times. The CDR3 protein is CASSPLAGGRQGAQFF. The CDR3 DNA reads TGTGCCAGCAGTCCACTAGCGGGGGGCAGGCAAGGAGCGCAGTTCTTC. V is TRBV6-2 or TRBV6-3 and J is TRBJ2-1, with 12 bases that match TRBD2. After removal of 5 bases from V and 12 bases from J, the junction contained 14 bases not matched to a gene. Germline V gene lookup returns CDR1 MNHEY and CDR2 SVGEGT. The CDR3 is 16 amino acids.

J is TRBJ1-3 and V is TRBV5-1; D gene ambiguous. This CDR3 region has 14 residues. The germline V gene encodes CDR1 SGHRS and CDR2 YFSETQ. V was cut by 0 bases and J by 4 bases, with 8 bases left in between. CDR3 loop: CASSLGVYGNTIYF. CDR3 DNA sequence: TGCGCCAGCAGCTTGGGGGTTTACGGAAACACCATATATTTT.